Sequencing of this T cell receptor beta chain was carried out in a study of blood T cell repertoires in COVID-19. Study background: Whether acute or convalescent, the COVID-19 samples came from the United States, Italy and Spain. PBMCs, B-cell-depleted T cells, or T cells provided the cDNA or gDNA that made up the material.

Per the original methods: Estimation of nucleated cell counts was performed using reference gene primer amplification. Clones were sequenced by immunoSEQ multiplex PCR, and TCRdb holds only the in-frame ones, with some missing. That table is the source of V, J and clone size, and D and trimming were worked out from the DNA. The sample yields 140,000 to 150,000 clones, 84% seen once. Enrolment of Seattle patients took place during active infection, and they were followed longitudinally. The V end was cut by 3 bases, the J end by 0 bases, with 14 bases between. CDR1 and CDR2 from the germline V gene are KGHSH and LQKENI. The CDR3 covers 17 residues.

This TCR was sampled from a young man with COVID-19, enrolled during active disease. The sample taken for sequencing was peripheral blood. The V gene is TRBV18, the J gene TRBJ1-4; TRBD1 is a possible D gene (6 bases). CDR3: CASSPLGTGSTNEKLFF. Here the CDR3 DNA reads TGTGCCAGCTCACCTCTCGGAACAGGGTCAACTAATGAAAAACTGTTTTTT.